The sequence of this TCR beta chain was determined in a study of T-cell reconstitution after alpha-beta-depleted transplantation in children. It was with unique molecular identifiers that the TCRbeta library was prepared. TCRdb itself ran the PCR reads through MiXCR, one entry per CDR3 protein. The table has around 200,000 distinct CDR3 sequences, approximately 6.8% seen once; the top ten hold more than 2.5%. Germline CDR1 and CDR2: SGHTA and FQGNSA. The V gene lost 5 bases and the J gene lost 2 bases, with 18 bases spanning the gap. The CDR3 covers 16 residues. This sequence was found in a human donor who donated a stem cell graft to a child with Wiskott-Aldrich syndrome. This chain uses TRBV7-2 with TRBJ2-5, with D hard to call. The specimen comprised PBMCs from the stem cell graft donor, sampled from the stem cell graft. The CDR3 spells CASSPGVGRVQETQYF. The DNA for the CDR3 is TGTGCCAGCAGCCCAGGTGTCGGTCGGGTTCAAGAGACCCAGTACTTC.